This entry lists 20 T cell receptor beta chains sequenced from one sample in a study of T cell repertoires in cytomegalovirus infection. Antigens of these TCRs are unknown. Via MiXCR, TCRdb re-called the reads, giving one row per CDR3 protein. This table holds fewer than 950,000 distinct CDR3 sequences, about 33% found once. The specimen comprised cultured CD8+ T cells from PBMCs, sampled from culture after CMV antigen stimulation. All receptors come from a human donor in good health (CMV status not recorded). Some clones in this sample may be carry-over from other donors' samples.

This chain connects TRBV24-1 to TRBJ2-1; a weak D match, TRBD2 (5 bases). CDR3 length: 15 amino acids. Looked up from germline, CDR1 is KGHDR and CDR2 is SFDVKD. V was pared by 3 bases and J by 8 bases, with 16 bases between. CDR3 protein: CATSDPRLSLDEQFF. CDR3 nucleotide sequence: TGTGCCACCAGTGATCCCAGACTATCTTTGGATGAGCAGTTCTTC.

This clonotype was recorded a few times. This chain links TRBV20-1 with TRBJ2-7; TRBD2 is a possible D gene (6 bases). This CDR3 is 15 amino acids long. The ends were cut back, 2 bases at V and 0 bases at J, with 14 bases in the middle. Germline V gene lookup returns CDR1 DFQATT and CDR2 SNEGSKA (reference sequence). CDR3 sequence (DNA): TGCAGTGCTAGATCCTGGGGGGAAGTCTCCTACGAGCAGTACTTC. Protein: CSARSWGEVSYEQYF.

The chain couples TRBV10-3 to TRBJ2-5, with 9 bases aligning to TRBD1. V dropped 1 base and J dropped 1; count of bases not matched to a gene: 4. CDR1 is ENHRY, CDR2 SYGVKD, per germline. The CDR3 is 16 residues long. CDR3 sequence: CAISEFRDRAQETQYF. The CDR3 nucleotides are TGTGCCATCAGTGAGTTCCGGGACAGGGCCCAAGAGACCCAGTACTTC.

The count of this clonotype is one. The V call is TRBV9, the J call TRBJ1-5; unclear D gene. Trimming removed 0 bases from V and 7 bases from J, with 11 bases in between. Germline CDR1 reads SGDLS; CDR2 reads YYNGEE. The CDR3 has 14 residues. This CDR3 is CASSVAGSGQPQHF. CDR3 coding DNA: TGTGCCAGCAGCGTAGCGGGGTCGGGCCAGCCCCAGCATTTT. The complete variable domain, with remaining parts taken from reference TRBV9 and TRBJ1-5, reads DSGVTQTPKHLITATGQRVTLRCSPRSGDLSVYWYQQSLDQGLQFLIQYYNGEERAKGNILERFSAQQFPDLHSELNLSSLELGDSALYFCASSVAGSGQPQHFGDGTRLSIL.

This clonotype has just a few counts. The J gene is TRBJ2-5, the V gene TRBV7-6; D assignment may be TRBD1 or TRBD2 (6 bases each). The CDR3 loop spans 16 amino acids. Germline CDR1 SGHVS, CDR2 FNYEAQ. The V end lost 1 base, the J end lost 5 bases, and 17 bases lay between the germline ends. In DNA form, the CDR3 reads TGTGCCAGCAGCTTAGTTGGGGGGCCCTTAAGGGAGACCCAGTACTTC. Translating it yields CASSLVGGPLRETQYF.

The chain recombines TRBV7-2 with TRBJ1-1; 8 bases are a match to TRBD1. The CDR3 has 15 amino acids. With 5 bases clipped from V and 0 bases from J, the junction kept 5 bases outside the gene matches. Per germline, CDR1 SGHTA and CDR2 FQGNSA. This chain's CDR3 is CASSLDRVMNTEAFF. DNA of the CDR3: TGTGCCAGCAGCCTGGACAGGGTGATGAACACTGAAGCTTTCTTT.

V usage is TRBV2 and J usage is TRBJ2-7; no clear D gene. This CDR3 has 13 residues. The ends were cut back, 4 bases at V and 0 bases at J, with 7 bases in the middle. Germline V CDR1 and CDR2: SNHLY, FYNNEI. The CDR3 DNA is TGTGCCAGCAGTGGAGCCAACTCCTACGAGCAGTACTTC. Amino acids: CASSGANSYEQYF.

The rearrangement links TRBV12-3 or TRBV12-4 to TRBJ2-7; 7 bases map to TRBD1. This CDR3 contains 15 residues. The V and J ends lost 3 bases and 3 bases, in that order; junction bases with no gene match: 8. The DNA of the CDR3 is TGTGCCAGCAGTTTCTCGACAGGGCCTTACTACGAGCAGTACTTC. Its protein is CASSFSTGPYYEQYF.

The chain carries TRBV29-1 and TRBJ2-2; a possible D gene is TRBD2 (5 bases). The germline gives CDR1 SQVTM, CDR2 ANQGSEA. V lost 7 bases and J lost 6, with 12 bases in between. The CDR3 has 12 amino acids. As DNA, the CDR3 is TGCAGCGCCGACACGGGGTCCGGGGAGCTGTTTTTT. It yields the protein CSADTGSGELFF.

This clonotype was recorded at least ten times. This chain connects TRBV7-2 to TRBJ1-1, with D hard to call. CDR1 and CDR2 from the germline V gene are SGHTA and FQGNSA. The CDR3 contains 13 residues. The V and J ends lost 3 bases and 3 bases respectively, with 8 bases between them. This chain's CDR3 is CASSFIRDTEAFF. The CDR3 DNA reads as TGTGCCAGCAGCTTCATCAGAGACACTGAAGCTTTCTTT.

The genes are TRBV5-1 and TRBJ2-6; TRBD1 agrees at 9 bases. The V segment lost 0 bases and the J segment 3 bases; nucleotides outside the gene matches: 1. Germline CDR1 reads SGHRS; CDR2 reads YFSETQ. The CDR3 extends over 16 amino acids. This CDR3 is CASSLDRGHGANVLTF. As DNA, the CDR3 is TGCGCCAGCAGCTTGGACAGGGGGCATGGGGCCAACGTCCTGACTTTC.

As for this clonotype: This sequence may be a read error, since a much larger clone differs from it by one base. The V gene is TRBV19, the J gene TRBJ2-6; D remains unclear. CDR1 is LNHDA, CDR2 SQIVND, per germline (reference sequence). The CDR3 has 16 amino acids. Between the trimmed V and J ends, which lost 6 bases and 2 bases, there was a span of 14 bases. The CDR3, as DNA: TGTGCCAGTAGCCCCAGGCTCTGTGCTGGGGCCAACGTCCTGACTTTC. It translates to CASSPRLCAGANVLTF.

This clonotype was counted only a few times. The CDR3 loop reads CASSSRREQYV. The CDR3 region has the DNA TGTGCCAGCTCATCTAGGCGGGAGCAGTACGTC. The chain has TRBV18 and TRBJ2-7; D ambiguous. V gave up 5 bases and J gave up 7 bases, with 9 bases separating them. The CDR3 is made up of 11 amino acids. Germline-derived CDR1 and CDR2 are KGHSH and LQKENI.

At least ten counts were recorded for this clonotype. CDR3 sequence reads: CASSATGTGGFNEQFF. Written as DNA, the CDR3 is TGTGCCAGCAGCGCAACCGGGACAGGGGGGTTCAATGAGCAGTTCTTC. This rearrangement joins TRBV7-8 to TRBJ2-1; 11 bases line up with TRBD1. The ends lost 5 bases at V and 6 bases at J; junction bases unmatched: 9. The CDR3 consists of 16 residues. Per germline, CDR1 SGHVS and CDR2 FQNEAQ. The entire variable domain, with the rest obtained from reference TRBV7-8 and TRBJ2-1, is as follows: GAGVSQSPRYKVAKRGQDVALRCDPISGHVSLFWYQQALGQGPEFLTYFQNEAQLDKSGLPSDRFFAERPEGSVSTLKIQRTQQEDSAVYLCASSATGTGGFNEQFFGPGTRLTVL.

A few counts support this clonotype. The rearrangement uses TRBV6-2 or TRBV6-3 and TRBJ1-4; no reliable D call. The V and J ends lost 2 bases and 8 bases respectively, with 15 bases between them. CDR3 length: 15 amino acids. Germline V gene lookup returns CDR1 MNHEY and CDR2 SVGEGT. CDR3: CASSYTVRGKEKLFF. The CDR3 bases are TGTGCCAGCAGTTACACAGTGCGGGGAAAAGAAAAACTGTTTTTT.

This chain uses TRBV20-1 with TRBJ2-7, with D possibly matching TRBD2 (5 bases). The germline V gene encodes CDR1 DFQATT and CDR2 SNEGSKA (reference sequence). There are 16 residues in the CDR3. The germline V and J ends were trimmed by 0 bases and 5 bases, with 20 bases remaining between them. DNA of the CDR3: TGCAGTGCTAGAGACCGTCGAGGGCTAGCTCCAAACGAGCAGTACTTC. Translating it yields CSARDRRGLAPNEQYF.

This clonotype was recorded many times. This chain uses TRBV12-3 or TRBV12-4 with TRBJ1-2; tentative D call: TRBD1 (5 bases). This CDR3 is 13 amino acids long. The V end was cut by 6 bases, the J end by 2 bases, with 10 bases between. The chain's CDR3 is CASSFDSNYGYTF. The CDR3 DNA reads as TGTGCCAGCAGCTTCGACAGCAACTATGGCTACACCTTC.

The chain links TRBV5-1 to TRBJ1-6; tentatively, D is TRBD1 (6 bases). This CDR3 has 17 residues. Trimming shortened V by 1 base and J by 7 bases, and 18 bases separated the two germline ends. Germline V lookup: CDR1 SGHRS, CDR2 YFSETQ. The CDR3 protein is CASSLTVTKGENSPLHF. As DNA, the CDR3 is TGCGCCAGCAGCTTGACGGTGACCAAGGGGGAGAATTCACCCCTCCACTTT.

V usage is TRBV6-2 or TRBV6-3 and J usage is TRBJ2-7; 8 bases map to TRBD2. Germline values: CDR1 MNHEY, CDR2 SVGEGT. Trimming removed 6 bases from V and 2 bases from J; junction bases left unmatched: 6. The CDR3 is 14 residues long. The CDR3 DNA reads TGTGCCAGCAGCATCCTGGGACTAGCCTACGAGCAGTACGTC. The encoded protein is CASSILGLAYEQYV.

This clonotype was observed once. The rearrangement uses TRBV10-3 and TRBJ2-2, with D unclear. Per the germline V gene, CDR1 is ENHRY and CDR2 is SYGVKD. The CDR3 sequence is 13 residues long. The V end was cut by 7 bases, the J end by 7 bases, with 13 bases between. Written as DNA, the CDR3 is TGTGCCATCAAGACGGGCCTAGGCGGGGAGCTGTTTTTT. Its translation: CAIKTGLGGELFF.